The present T cell receptor (beta chain) was sequenced within a study of T cell repertoires in cytomegalovirus infection. Study at large: CMV infection and matching HLA type were both indicated by public TCR beta signatures.

Study-level findings and limits: Within the response measured ex vivo, HLA-C-restricted CMV-specific TCR beta clonotypes were dominant. Cumulative frequency (of public TCR beta family members) identified carriers of CMV plus the relevant HLA.

This clonotype was observed at least ten times. Its antigen is not identified. TCRdb itself ran the reads through MiXCR, one entry per CDR3 protein. Among almost 500,000 distinct CDR3 sequences, about 11% were seen once, and the ten largest hold roughly a tenth. Unmatched junction bases numbered 5, after V lost 4 bases and J lost 3 bases. There are 14 residues in the CDR3. Germline lookup yields CDR1 SGHTA and CDR2 FQGTGA. The receptor was derived from a human donor in good health (CMV status not recorded). Some clones in this sample may be carry-over from other donors' samples. The gene calls are TRBV7-3 and TRBJ1-1, with 7 bases lining up with TRBD1. Sequenced material: PBMCs. CDR3 protein: CASSSPGGDTEAFF. The CDR3 DNA is TGTGCCAGCAGCTCACCAGGGGGGGACACTGAAGCTTTCTTT. The full variable domain, in which reference TRBV7-3 and TRBJ1-1 provide the parts outside the CDR3, is GAGVSQTPSNKVTEKGKYVELRCDPISGHTALYWYRQSLGQGPEFLIYFQGTGAADDSGLPNDRFFAVRPEGSVSTLKIQRTERGDSAVYLCASSSPGGDTEAFFGQGTRLTVV.